Presented here are 2 T cell receptor beta chains from one specimen sequenced in a study of CD8+CD57+ T cells in acquired aplastic anemia. Using genomic DNA as the template, TCR beta VDJ and CDR3 profiling was carried out. TCRdb independently ran MiXCR on the reads; one entry per CDR3 protein. The sample holds some 210,000 distinct CDR3 sequences, over 60% seen once. The source material was sorted CD4+, CD8+, or CD8+CD57+ T cells (not recorded which) from PBMCs. These receptors came from a human donor in good health.

For this clonotype: This could be a read error, since a much larger clone is one nucleotide away. The rearrangement joins TRBV10-3 to TRBJ1-1; D gene uncertain. The length of the CDR3 is 11 residues. Trimming shortened V by 10 bases and J by 0 bases, and 6 bases separated the two germline ends. Germline V gene sequence: CDR1 ENHRY, CDR2 SYGVKD. CDR3 loop: CATALNTEAFF. As DNA, the CDR3 is TGTGCCACGGCTCTGAACACTGAAGCTTTCTTT.

This chain connects TRBV19 to TRBJ2-7; tentatively, D is TRBD1 (6 bases). Trimming cost V 3 bases and J 4 bases, with 16 bases left between them. In germline, CDR1 is LNHDA, CDR2 SQIVND (reference sequence). This CDR3 contains 15 residues. The CDR3: CASSIGQGIFYEQYF. DNA for the CDR3: TGTGCCAGTAGTATTGGCCAGGGGATATTTTACGAGCAGTACTTC.